Each of the 3 T cell receptor beta chains below was sequenced from the same sample in a study of beta chain features in type 1 diabetes. What these receptors recognize is not known. Study-level results: Moderate yet significant TCRB CDR3 shortening was seen in Type 1 diabetes patients in all four CD4+ subsets.

cDNA synthesis used the whole RNA isolate, giving expressed TCRB sequences. Generated by immunoSEQ multiplex PCR, the TCRdb table keeps only in-frame clones and is missing some. This table holds around 690,000 clones, 9.5% to 15% found once. The specimen was naive CD4+ T cells from blood. The source is a man younger than 40 with type 1 diabetes.

The chain couples TRBV7-2 to TRBJ2-1; 9 bases agree with TRBD1. Germline V gene data show CDR1 as SGHTA and CDR2 as FQGNSA. This CDR3 has 16 residues. Trimming removed 5 bases from V and 2 bases from J; junction bases left unmatched: 7. CDR3: CASSTRQGVTYNEQFF. The CDR3 nucleotides read TGTGCCAGCAGCACACGACAGGGGGTAACCTACAATGAGCAGTTCTTC.

The chain combines TRBV11-2 with TRBJ1-2, with D unresolved. Germline-derived CDR1 and CDR2 are SGHAT and FQNNGV. The CDR3 loop spans 15 amino acids. Deletions cut 0 bases from V and 2 bases from J, with 10 bases between. CDR3 nucleotide sequence: TGTGCCAGCAGCTTAGATTTTGCAGTCAACTATGGCTACACCTTC. The encoded protein is CASSLDFAVNYGYTF.

J is TRBJ2-7 and V is TRBV7-9; perhaps TRBD2 as D (5 bases). The CDR3 spans 15 residues. V lost 2 bases, J lost 5 bases, and 16 bases lay in between. Germline CDR1 is SEHNR and CDR2 is FQNEAQ (reference sequence). CDR3 DNA: TGTGCCAGCAGCTTACCTGCAGGACTTAGCGACGAGCAGTACTTC. Protein: CASSLPAGLSDEQYF.